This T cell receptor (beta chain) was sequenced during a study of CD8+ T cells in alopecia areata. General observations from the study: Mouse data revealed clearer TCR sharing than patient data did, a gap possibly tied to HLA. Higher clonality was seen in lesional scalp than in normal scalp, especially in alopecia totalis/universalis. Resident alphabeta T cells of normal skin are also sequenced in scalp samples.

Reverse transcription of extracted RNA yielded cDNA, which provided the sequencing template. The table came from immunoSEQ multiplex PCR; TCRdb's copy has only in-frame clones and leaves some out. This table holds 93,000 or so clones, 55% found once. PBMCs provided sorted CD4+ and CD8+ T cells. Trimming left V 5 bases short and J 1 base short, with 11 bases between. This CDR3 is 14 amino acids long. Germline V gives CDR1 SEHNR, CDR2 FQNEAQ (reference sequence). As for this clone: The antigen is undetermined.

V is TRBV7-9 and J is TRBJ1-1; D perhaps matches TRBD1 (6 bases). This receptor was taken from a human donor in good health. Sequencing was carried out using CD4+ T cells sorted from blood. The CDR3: CASSPRGGNTEAFF. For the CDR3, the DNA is TGTGCCAGCAGCCCCAGAGGGGGGAACACTGAAGCTTTCTTT.